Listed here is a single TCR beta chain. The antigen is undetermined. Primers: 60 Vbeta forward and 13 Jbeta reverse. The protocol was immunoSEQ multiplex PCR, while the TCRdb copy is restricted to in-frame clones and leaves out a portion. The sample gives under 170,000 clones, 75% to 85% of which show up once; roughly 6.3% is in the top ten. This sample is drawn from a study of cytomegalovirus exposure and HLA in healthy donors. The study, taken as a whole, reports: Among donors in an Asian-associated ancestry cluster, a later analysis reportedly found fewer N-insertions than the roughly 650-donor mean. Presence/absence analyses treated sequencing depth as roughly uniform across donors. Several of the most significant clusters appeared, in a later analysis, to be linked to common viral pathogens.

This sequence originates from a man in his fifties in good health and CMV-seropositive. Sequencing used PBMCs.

The CDR3 DNA is TGTGCCAGCAGAATGATGCTCGGCTACGAGCAGTACTTC. Amino acid sequence: CASRMMLGYEQYF. The chain has TRBV2 and TRBJ2-7; D ambiguous. This CDR3 contains 13 residues. CDR1 and CDR2 (germline): SNHLY, FYNNEI. The germline V and J ends were trimmed by 6 bases and 3 bases, with 12 bases remaining between them. Combining the CDR3 with reference TRBV2 and TRBJ2-7 gives the whole variable domain EPEVTQTPSHQVTQMGQEVILRCVPISNHLYFYWYRQILGQKVEFLVSFYNNEISEKSEIFDDQFSVERPDGSNFTLKIRSTKLEDSAMYFCASRMMLGYEQYFGPGTRLTVT.